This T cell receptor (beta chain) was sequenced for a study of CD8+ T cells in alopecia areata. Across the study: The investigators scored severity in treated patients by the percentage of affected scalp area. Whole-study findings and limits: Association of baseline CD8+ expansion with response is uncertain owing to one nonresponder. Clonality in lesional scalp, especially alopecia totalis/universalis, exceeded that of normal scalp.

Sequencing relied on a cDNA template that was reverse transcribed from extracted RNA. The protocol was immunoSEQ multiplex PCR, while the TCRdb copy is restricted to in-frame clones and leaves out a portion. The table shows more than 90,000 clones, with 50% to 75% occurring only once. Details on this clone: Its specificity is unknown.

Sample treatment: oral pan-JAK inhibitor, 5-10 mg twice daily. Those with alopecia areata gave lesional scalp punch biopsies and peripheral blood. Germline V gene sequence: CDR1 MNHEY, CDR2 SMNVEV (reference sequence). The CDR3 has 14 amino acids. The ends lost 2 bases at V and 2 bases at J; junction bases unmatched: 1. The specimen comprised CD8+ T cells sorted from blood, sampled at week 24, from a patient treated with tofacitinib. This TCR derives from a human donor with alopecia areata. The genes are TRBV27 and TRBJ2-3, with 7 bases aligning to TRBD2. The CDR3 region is CASSLSGATDTQYF. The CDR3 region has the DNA TGTGCCAGCAGTTTAAGCGGGGCCACAGATACGCAGTATTTT.